This T cell receptor (beta chain) was sequenced in a study of T cells in narcolepsy. Background on the study: Enrolled donors included narcolepsy type 1 or type 2 patients and healthy controls. Findings and caveats of the study: Comparing one patient's CSF and blood CD4+ clonotypes highlighted HCRT- and TRIB2-specific autoreactive clonotypes. Healthy controls reportedly lacked the autoreactive clonotypes serially found in patients' blood. No autoreactive T cell clone sequences appeared in some memory CD4+ repertoires.

A remark on this clone: The antigen is undetermined.

This table comes from immunoSEQ multiplex PCR, and its TCRdb copy is limited to in-frame clones, with some not included. Of 27,000 or so clones in the sample, around nine tenths were seen once. This CDR3 is 17 amino acids long. V lost 1 base to trimming and J lost 0 bases, with 10 bases between them. Germline V CDR1 and CDR2: MGHRA, YSYEKL. The material sequenced was CD45RA- memory CD4+ T cells from PBMCs. This rearrangement joins TRBV4-1 to TRBJ1-6, with D unresolved. The receptor comes from a human donor with narcolepsy. For the CDR3, the DNA is TGCGCCAGCAGCCAAGGGGCAGCCGACTCCTATAATTCACCCCTCCACTTT. It yields the protein CASSQGAADSYNSPLHF.